The 3 T cell receptor beta chains below come from one sample, sequenced in a study of T cells after yellow fever vaccination. TCRdb recomputed calls from the 5' RACE reads with MiXCR, one row per CDR3 protein. The sample records 300,000 to 400,000 distinct CDR3 sequences, roughly a tenth being singletons. The source material was CD4+ T cells sorted from PBMCs, sampled 45 days after the yellow fever booster vaccination. The source of these receptors is a man aged 18 to 29 who received the YFV17D yellow fever vaccine.

There are many counts of this clonotype. The chain employs TRBV27 and TRBJ1-6; D uncertain. CDR3 size: 13 residues. Trimming stripped 5 bases from V and 5 bases from J, with 7 bases between. CDR1 MNHEY and CDR2 SMNVEV come from the germline V gene (reference sequence). The CDR3 reads CASSVRNNSPLHF. Written as DNA, the CDR3 is TGTGCCAGCAGTGTCCGGAATAATTCACCCCTCCACTTT.

CDR3 protein: CASSQTGAVLTPLHF. The CDR3 DNA sequence: TGTGCCAGCAGCCAGACAGGGGCCGTTCTCACACCCCTCCACTTT. V gene TRBV4-2 combines with J gene TRBJ1-6; 8 nucleotides agree with TRBD1. The CDR3 covers 15 residues. Germline lookup yields CDR1 LGHNA and CDR2 YNFKEQ. V lost 3 bases, J lost 11 bases, and 9 bases stayed unmatched.

The V gene is TRBV20-1, the J gene TRBJ2-1; 9 nucleotides align to TRBD2. From germline, CDR1 is DFQATT and CDR2 SNEGSKA (reference sequence). The CDR3 length is 15 residues. The J segment lost 9 bases and the V segment lost 3 bases, leaving 12 bases of the junction unmatched. This CDR3 is CSASKASGAIGEQFF. CDR3 DNA: TGCAGTGCTAGTAAGGCTAGCGGGGCTATAGGTGAGCAGTTCTTC.